Described below is a single TCR beta chain sequence and its context. The data are from a study of blood T cell repertoires in COVID-19. Study-wide background: Specimens from acute and convalescent COVID-19 originated in the United States, Italy and Spain.

Living in 24 US areas, the participants were between roughly 18 and 89 years of age. Recovered Cohort 3 donors showed two negative PCRs, clearance, or symptom resolution. Authors' data handling: It was from reference gene primer amplification that nucleated cell counts were estimated. Measured with immunoSEQ multiplex PCR; TCRdb has only the in-frame clones, and not every one. V and J calls and clone size follow that table, whereas D and trimming were derived from the DNA. Of over 150,000 clones detected, around 73% appear once; the ten largest clones hold about 18%. CDR1 MNHNS and CDR2 SASEGT come from the germline V gene. The CDR3 contains 16 residues. V was pared by 6 bases and J by 2 bases, with 20 bases between.

The rearrangement joins TRBV6-1 to TRBJ2-7; possible D gene TRBD1, 6 bases. Sequencing was carried out using PBMCs or T cells enriched from blood (not recorded which). The sequence came from a woman aged 50 to 60 who had recovered from COVID-19. The CDR3, as DNA: TGTGCCAGCAGAGAACGAACAGGGAGCCTAGCCTACGAGCAGTACTTC. This encodes CASRERTGSLAYEQYF.